This T cell receptor (beta chain) was recovered during a study of blood T cell repertoires in COVID-19 (TCRdb year 2020). Background on the whole study: Samples from collaborators originated in the United States, Italy and Spain and spanned both the acute and convalescent phases of COVID-19. A de-identified subject ID, COVID-19 status, age in years and sex were almost always included in the sample metadata. A freely available public database, intended as a resource for researchers studying the immune response to SARS-CoV-2, is where the repertoires were released. Deeply sampled blood TCRbeta repertoires from subjects exposed to, actively infected with, or recovered from COVID-19 were included in the dataset. The samples were drawn from the first 160 participants of the ongoing ImmuneRACE study and from over a thousand subjects provided by 6 global collaborators. The prospective study material was composed of cDNA or gDNA derived from T cells, B-cell-depleted T cells, or PBMCs. HLA class I and class II types, where available, came from metadata supplied by the sample provider rather than from assay-based typing. Results and caveats for the whole study, not just this receptor: The quantity of clinical and demographic metadata differed by source and by participant and was supplied without curation.

The germline V gene (reference sequence) provides CDR1 LNHNV and CDR2 YYDKDF. The CDR3 holds 17 amino acids from the cysteine to the phenylalanine. Only the CDR3 DNA is retained, 51 bases long and in frame from the first base. V ends up 3 bases short and J 5 bases short, with an unmatched junction base count of 15. The collaborating institutions used their own protocols to collect whole blood in K2EDTA tubes. For TCRbeta analysis, collaborators shipped samples as frozen whole blood, isolated PBMCs, or DNA extracted from either of those sample types. The immunoSEQ Assay, a bias-controlled multiplex PCR, was used to amplify TCRbeta CDR3 regions from genomic DNA. In the source study's methods: The number of nucleated cells in each sample was estimated by amplification of reference gene primers within the assay. Sequence reads were collapsed and filtered to measure the absolute abundance of every unique TCRbeta CDR3 rearrangement. For each sample, productive Simpson clonality was calculated as the square root of Simpson's diversity index across productive rearrangements. TCRdb took this table from immuneACCESS and kept in-frame rearrangements with V and J called. Such tables lack part of the clones; where checked against another copy, unresolved V genes explain under half of the gap, and the rest is unexplained. The V and J calls and the clone size are those of that table, but D and trimming were determined from the DNA. Counted in this sample were 90,000 to 120,000 clones; about nine tenths of them appeared once. Together, the top ten hold 6.8% of the sample.

As to this clone: What antigen it recognizes has not been identified. Base qualities are missing; no much larger clone stands one base away.

The sequence is built from TRBV15 and TRBJ1-1; a stretch of 7 junction bases matches TRBD1. The sequence came from a man aged 50 to 59 with active or convalescent COVID-19. Input material: peripheral blood. For the CDR3, the sequence is CATSRVSGKGASTEAFF. The nucleotide sequence reads as follows: TGTGCCACCAGCAGGGTCTCTGGAAAGGGGGCATCAACTGAAGCTTTCTTT.